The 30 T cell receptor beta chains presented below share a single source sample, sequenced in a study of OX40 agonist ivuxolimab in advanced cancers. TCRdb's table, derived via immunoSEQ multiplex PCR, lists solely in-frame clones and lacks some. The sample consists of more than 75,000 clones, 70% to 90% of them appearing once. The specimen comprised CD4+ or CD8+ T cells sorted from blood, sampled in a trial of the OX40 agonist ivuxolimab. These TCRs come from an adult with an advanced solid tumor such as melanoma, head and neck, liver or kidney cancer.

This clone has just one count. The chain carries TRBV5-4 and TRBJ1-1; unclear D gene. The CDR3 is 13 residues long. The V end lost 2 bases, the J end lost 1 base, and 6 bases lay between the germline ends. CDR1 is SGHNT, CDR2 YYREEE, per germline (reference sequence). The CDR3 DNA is TGTGCCAGCAGCTTAGGCGGGAACACTGAAGCTTTCTTT. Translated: CASSLGGNTEAFF.

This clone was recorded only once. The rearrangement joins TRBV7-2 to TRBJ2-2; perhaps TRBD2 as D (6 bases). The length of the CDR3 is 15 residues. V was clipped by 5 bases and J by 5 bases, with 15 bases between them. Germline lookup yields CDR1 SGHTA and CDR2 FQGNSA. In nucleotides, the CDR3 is TGTGCCAGCAGCAGGGCCTCTAGCGAAACCGGGGAGCTGTTTTTT. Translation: CASSRASSETGELFF.

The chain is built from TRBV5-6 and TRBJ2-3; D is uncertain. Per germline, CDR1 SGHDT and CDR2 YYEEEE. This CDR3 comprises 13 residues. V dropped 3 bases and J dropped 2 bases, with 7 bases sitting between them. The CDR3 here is CASSWPTTDTQYF. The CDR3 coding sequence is TGTGCCAGCAGCTGGCCTACCACAGATACGCAGTATTTT.

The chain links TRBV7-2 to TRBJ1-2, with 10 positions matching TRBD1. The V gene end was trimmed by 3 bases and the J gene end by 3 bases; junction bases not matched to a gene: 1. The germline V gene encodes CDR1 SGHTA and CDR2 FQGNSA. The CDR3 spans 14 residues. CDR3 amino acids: CASSFGQGDYGYTF. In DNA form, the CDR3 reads TGTGCCAGCAGCTTCGGACAGGGGGACTATGGCTACACCTTC.

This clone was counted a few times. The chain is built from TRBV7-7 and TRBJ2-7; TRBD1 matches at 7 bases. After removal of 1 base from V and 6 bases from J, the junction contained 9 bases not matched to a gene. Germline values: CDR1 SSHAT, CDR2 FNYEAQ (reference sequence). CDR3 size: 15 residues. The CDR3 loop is CASSLGQGPHFEQYF. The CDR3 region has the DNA TGTGCCAGCAGCTTAGGACAGGGTCCCCATTTCGAGCAGTACTTC. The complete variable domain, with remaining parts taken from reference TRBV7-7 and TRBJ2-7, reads GAGVSQSPRYKVTKRGQDVTLRCDPISSHATLYWYQQALGQGPEFLTYFNYEAQPDKSGLPSDRFSAERPEGSISTLTIQRTEQRDSAMYRCASSLGQGPHFEQYFGPGTRLTVT.

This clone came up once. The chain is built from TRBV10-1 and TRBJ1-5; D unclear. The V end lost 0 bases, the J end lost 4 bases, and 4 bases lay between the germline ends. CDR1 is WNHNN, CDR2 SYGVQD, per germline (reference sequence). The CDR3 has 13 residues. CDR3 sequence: CASSESGNQPQHF. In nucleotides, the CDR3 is TGCGCCAGCAGTGAGTCTGGGAATCAGCCCCAGCATTTT.

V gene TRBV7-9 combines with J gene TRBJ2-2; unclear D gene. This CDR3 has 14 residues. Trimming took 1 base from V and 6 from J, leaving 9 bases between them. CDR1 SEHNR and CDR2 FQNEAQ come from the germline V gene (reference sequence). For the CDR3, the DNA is TGTGCCAGCAGCTTAGTGGGCGGTCCCGGGGAGCTGTTTTTT. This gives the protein CASSLVGGPGELFF.

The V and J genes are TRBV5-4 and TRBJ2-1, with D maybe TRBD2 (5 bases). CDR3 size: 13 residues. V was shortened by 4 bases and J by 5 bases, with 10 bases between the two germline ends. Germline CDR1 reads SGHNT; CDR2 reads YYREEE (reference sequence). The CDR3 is CASSPEVDNEQFF. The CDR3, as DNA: TGTGCCAGCAGCCCGGAGGTAGACAATGAGCAGTTCTTC.

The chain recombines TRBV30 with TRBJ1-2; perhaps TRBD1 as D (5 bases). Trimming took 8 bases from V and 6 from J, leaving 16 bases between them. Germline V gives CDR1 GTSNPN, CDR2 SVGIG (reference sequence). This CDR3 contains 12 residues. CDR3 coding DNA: TGTGCCGGCCCCGGGGGGAGGCATGGCTACACCTTC. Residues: CAGPGGRHGYTF.

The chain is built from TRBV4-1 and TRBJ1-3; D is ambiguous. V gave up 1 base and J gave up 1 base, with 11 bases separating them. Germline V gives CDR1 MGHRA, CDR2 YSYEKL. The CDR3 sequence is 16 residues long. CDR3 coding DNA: TGCGCCAGCAGCCAAGGTTCTCAGGTTTCTGGAAACACCATATATTTT. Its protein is CASSQGSQVSGNTIYF.

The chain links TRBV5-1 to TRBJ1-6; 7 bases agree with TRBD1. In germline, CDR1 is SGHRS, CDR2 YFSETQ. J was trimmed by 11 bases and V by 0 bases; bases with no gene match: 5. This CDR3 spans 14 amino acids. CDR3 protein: CASSLGQGPAPLHF. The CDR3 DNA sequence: TGCGCCAGCAGCTTGGGACAGGGTCCTGCACCCCTCCACTTT.

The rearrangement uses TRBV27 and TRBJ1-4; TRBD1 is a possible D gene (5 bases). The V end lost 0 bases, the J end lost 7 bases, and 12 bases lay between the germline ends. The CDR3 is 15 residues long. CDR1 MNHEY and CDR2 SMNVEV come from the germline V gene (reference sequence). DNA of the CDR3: TGTGCCAGCAGTTTATCGGGACGGCTCCTTGAAAAACTGTTTTTT. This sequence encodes CASSLSGRLLEKLFF.

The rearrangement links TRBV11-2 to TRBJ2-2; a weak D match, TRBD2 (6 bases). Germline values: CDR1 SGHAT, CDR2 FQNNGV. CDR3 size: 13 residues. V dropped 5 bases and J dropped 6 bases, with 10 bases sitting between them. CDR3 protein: CASSPERAGELFF. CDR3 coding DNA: TGTGCCAGCAGCCCGGAGCGGGCCGGGGAGCTGTTTTTT.

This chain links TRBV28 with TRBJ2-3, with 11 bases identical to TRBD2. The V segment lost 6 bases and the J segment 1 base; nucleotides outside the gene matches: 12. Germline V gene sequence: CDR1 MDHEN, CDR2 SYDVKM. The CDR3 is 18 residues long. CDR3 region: CASSPLELAGARTDTQYF. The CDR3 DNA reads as TGTGCCAGCAGCCCTCTCGAACTAGCGGGAGCCCGCACAGATACGCAGTATTTT.

The CDR3, as DNA: TGTGCAAGTCGCTTAGCGCCGGCCGGTACCATTAGTACGGAGACCCAGTACTTC. It yields the protein CASRLAPAGTISTETQYF. The chain joins TRBV12-2 to TRBJ2-5. TRBV12-2 is a listed pseudogene. The CDR3 sequence is 18 residues long.

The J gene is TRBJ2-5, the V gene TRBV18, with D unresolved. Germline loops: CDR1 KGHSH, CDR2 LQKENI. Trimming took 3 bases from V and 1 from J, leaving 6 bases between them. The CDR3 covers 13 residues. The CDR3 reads CASSPDGQETQYF. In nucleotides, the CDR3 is TGTGCCAGCTCACCGGACGGCCAAGAGACCCAGTACTTC.

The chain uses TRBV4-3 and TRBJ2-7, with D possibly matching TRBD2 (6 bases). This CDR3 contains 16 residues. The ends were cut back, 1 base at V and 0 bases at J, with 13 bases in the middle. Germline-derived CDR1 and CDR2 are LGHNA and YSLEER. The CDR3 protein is CASSQAFGAGSYEQYF. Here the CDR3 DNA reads TGCGCCAGCAGCCAAGCCTTTGGAGCGGGCTCCTACGAGCAGTACTTC.

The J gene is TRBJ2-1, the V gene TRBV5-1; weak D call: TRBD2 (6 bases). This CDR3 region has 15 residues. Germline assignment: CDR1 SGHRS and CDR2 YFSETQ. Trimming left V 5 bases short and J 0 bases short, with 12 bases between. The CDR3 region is CASRSRENSYNEQFF. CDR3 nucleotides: TGCGCCAGCAGGTCTCGGGAGAACTCCTACAATGAGCAGTTCTTC.

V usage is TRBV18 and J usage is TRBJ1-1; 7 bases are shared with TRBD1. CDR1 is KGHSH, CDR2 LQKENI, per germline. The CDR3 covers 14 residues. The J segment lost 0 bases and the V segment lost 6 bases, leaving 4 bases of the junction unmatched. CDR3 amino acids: CASSRQGLNTEAFF. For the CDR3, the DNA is TGTGCCAGCTCTCGACAGGGCTTGAACACTGAAGCTTTCTTT. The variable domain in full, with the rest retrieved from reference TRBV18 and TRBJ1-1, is NAGVMQNPRHLVRRRGQEARLRCSPMKGHSHVYWYRQLPEEGLKFMVYLQKENIIDESGMPKERFSAEFPKEGPSILRIQQVVRGDSAAYFCASSRQGLNTEAFFGQGTRLTVV.

The DNA for the CDR3 is TGTGCCAGCAGTGCCCTAGGGCCCCAGGGGGCGATCGGCTACACCTTC. Protein product: CASSALGPQGAIGYTF. This sequence joins TRBV2 and TRBJ1-2, with TRBD1 identical over 8 bases. The CDR3 loop spans 16 amino acids. V lost 4 bases, J lost 8 bases, and 15 bases stayed unmatched. Germline V gene sequence: CDR1 SNHLY, CDR2 FYNNEI.

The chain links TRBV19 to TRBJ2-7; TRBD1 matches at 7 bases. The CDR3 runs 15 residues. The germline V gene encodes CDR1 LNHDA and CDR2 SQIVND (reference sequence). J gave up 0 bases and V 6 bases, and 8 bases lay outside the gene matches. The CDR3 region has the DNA TGTGCCAGTAGCGACCGGGACAGATCCTCCTACGAGCAGTACTTC. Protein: CASSDRDRSSYEQYF.

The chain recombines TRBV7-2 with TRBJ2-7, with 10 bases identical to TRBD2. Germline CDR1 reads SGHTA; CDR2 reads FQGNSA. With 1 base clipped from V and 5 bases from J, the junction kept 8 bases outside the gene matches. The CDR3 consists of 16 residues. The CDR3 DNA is TGTGCCAGCAGCTTAGAGGGACTAGCGATATGGGACGAGCAGTACTTC. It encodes CASSLEGLAIWDEQYF.

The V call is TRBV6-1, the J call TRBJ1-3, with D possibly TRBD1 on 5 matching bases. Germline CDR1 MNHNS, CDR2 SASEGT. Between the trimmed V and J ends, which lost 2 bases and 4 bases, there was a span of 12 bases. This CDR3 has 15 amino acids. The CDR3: CASSENGGVGNTIYF. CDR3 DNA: TGTGCCAGCAGTGAAAATGGAGGGGTCGGAAACACCATATATTTT.

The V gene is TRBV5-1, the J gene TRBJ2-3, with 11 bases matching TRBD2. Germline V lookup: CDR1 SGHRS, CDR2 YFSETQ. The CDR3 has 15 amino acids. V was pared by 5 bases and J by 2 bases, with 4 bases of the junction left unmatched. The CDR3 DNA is TGCGCCAGCAGGAAGGGACTAGCGGCCACAGATACGCAGTATTTT. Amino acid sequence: CASRKGLAATDTQYF.

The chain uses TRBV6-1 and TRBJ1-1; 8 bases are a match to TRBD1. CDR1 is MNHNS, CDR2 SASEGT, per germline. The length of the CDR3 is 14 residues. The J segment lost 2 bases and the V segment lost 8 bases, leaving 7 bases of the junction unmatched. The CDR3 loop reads CASAFPGGNTEAFF. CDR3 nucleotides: TGTGCCAGCGCGTTCCCAGGGGGCAACACTGAAGCTTTCTTT.

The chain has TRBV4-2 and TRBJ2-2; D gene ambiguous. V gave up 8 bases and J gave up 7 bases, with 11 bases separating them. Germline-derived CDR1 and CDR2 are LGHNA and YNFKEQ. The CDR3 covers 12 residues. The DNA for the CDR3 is TGTGCCAGCCGTTCATTTGACGGGGAGCTGTTTTTT. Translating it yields CASRSFDGELFF.

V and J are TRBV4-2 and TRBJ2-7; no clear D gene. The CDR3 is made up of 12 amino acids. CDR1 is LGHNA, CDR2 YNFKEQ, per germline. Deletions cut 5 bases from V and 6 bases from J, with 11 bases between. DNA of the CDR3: TGTGCCAGCAGCTTTATAGGGCGCGAGCAGTACTTC. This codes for CASSFIGREQYF.

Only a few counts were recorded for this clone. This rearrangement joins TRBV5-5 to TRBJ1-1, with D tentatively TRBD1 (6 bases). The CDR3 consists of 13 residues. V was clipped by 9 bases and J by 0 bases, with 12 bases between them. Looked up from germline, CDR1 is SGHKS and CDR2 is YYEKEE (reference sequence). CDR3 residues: CATGGALNTEAFF. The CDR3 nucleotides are TGTGCCACCGGGGGGGCCTTGAACACTGAAGCTTTCTTT.

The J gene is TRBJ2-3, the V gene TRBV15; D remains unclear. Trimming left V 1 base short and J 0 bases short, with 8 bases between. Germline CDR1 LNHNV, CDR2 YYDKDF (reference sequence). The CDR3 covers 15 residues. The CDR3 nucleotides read TGTGCCACCAGCAGAGCGTCGGCTAGCACAGATACGCAGTATTTT. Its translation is CATSRASASTDTQYF.

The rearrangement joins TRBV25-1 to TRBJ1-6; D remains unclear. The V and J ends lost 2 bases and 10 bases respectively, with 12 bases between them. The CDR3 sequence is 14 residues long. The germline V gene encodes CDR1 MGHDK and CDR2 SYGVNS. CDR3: CASSERGRGSPLHF. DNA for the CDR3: TGTGCCAGCAGTGAACGGGGTAGAGGCTCACCCCTCCACTTT. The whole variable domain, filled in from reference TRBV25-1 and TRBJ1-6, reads EADIYQTPRYLVIGTGKKITLECSQTMGHDKMYWYQQDPGMELHLIHYSYGVNSTEKGDLSSESTVSRIRTEHFPLTLESARPSHTSQYLCASSERGRGSPLHFGNGTRLTVT.